These 17 T cell receptor beta chains were sequenced from one sample in a study of blood T cell repertoires in COVID-19. The method was immunoSEQ multiplex PCR; TCRdb's version includes in-frame clones alone and lacks a portion of them. The sample records 230,000 or so clones, over 80% being singletons. The sequenced sample was peripheral blood. These receptors all stem from a human donor in a cohort sampled during active COVID-19.

The J gene is TRBJ2-7, the V gene TRBV3-1 (or the pseudogene TRBV3-2), with 11 positions matching TRBD2. Germline loops: CDR1 LGHDT, CDR2 YNNKEL (reference sequence). Trimming at V came to 1 base and at J to 4 bases, leaving 21 bases not matched to a gene. This CDR3 region has 21 residues. The CDR3 sequence: CASSQVRFGSGRAGVQYEQYF. CDR3 nucleotides: TGTGCCAGCAGCCAAGTTAGGTTTGGTAGCGGGAGGGCCGGAGTTCAATACGAGCAGTACTTC.

The chain employs TRBV28 and TRBJ2-2; TRBD1 matches 9 bases. Trimming at V came to 5 bases and at J to 6 bases, leaving 7 bases not matched to a gene. The CDR3 totals 15 residues. The germline gives CDR1 MDHEN, CDR2 SYDVKM. The CDR3 here is CASSVGQGSAGELFF. CDR3 DNA: TGTGCCAGCAGTGTGGGACAGGGTTCCGCCGGGGAGCTGTTTTTT.

This clone was detected only once. This chain links TRBV6-5 with TRBJ2-7; 7 positions match TRBD1. V was clipped by 2 bases and J by 5 bases; unmatched bases: 3. Per the germline V gene, CDR1 is MNHEY and CDR2 is SVGAGI. The length of the CDR3 is 13 residues. CDR3: CASSYGQVNEQYF. In nucleotides, the CDR3 is TGTGCCAGCAGTTACGGACAGGTGAACGAGCAGTACTTC.

The rearrangement links TRBV11-2 to TRBJ1-6; tentative D call: TRBD1 (5 bases). In germline, CDR1 is SGHAT, CDR2 FQNNGV. Between the trimmed V and J ends, which lost 1 base and 4 bases, there was a span of 8 bases. This CDR3 spans 15 amino acids. The CDR3 DNA sequence: TGTGCCAGCAGCTTAGCGACAGCTTATAATTCACCCCTCCACTTT. This gives the protein CASSLATAYNSPLHF.

As for this clone: Other DNA sequences in this sample translate to the same CDR3. This rearrangement joins TRBV4-3 to TRBJ2-6; 9 bases align to TRBD1. The CDR3 spans 16 residues. Unmatched junction bases numbered 2, after V lost 3 bases and J lost 2 bases. CDR1 and CDR2 (germline): LGHNA, YSLEER. CDR3 region: CASSQGQGTGANVLTF. The DNA of the CDR3 is TGCGCCAGCAGCCAGGGACAGGGAACTGGGGCCAACGTCCTGACTTTC.

The chain recombines TRBV18 with TRBJ1-4, with 10 bases aligning to TRBD1. The CDR3 is made up of 16 amino acids. The germline V gene encodes CDR1 KGHSH and CDR2 LQKENI. With V trimmed by 3 bases and J by 0 bases, 1 base remained unmatched. Here the CDR3 DNA reads TGTGCCAGCTCACCTGGACAGGGGGCAACTAATGAAAAACTGTTTTTT. It is translated as CASSPGQGATNEKLFF.

This clone was counted a single time. The V gene is TRBV4-2, the J gene TRBJ1-1, with D possibly TRBD1 on 6 matching bases. The length of the CDR3 is 13 residues. Trimming pared 2 bases from V and 6 bases from J, leaving 10 bases between. Germline CDR1 is LGHNA and CDR2 is YNFKEQ. The CDR3 loop reads CASSQSWTAEAFF. CDR3 in DNA: TGTGCCAGCAGCCAATCGTGGACAGCTGAAGCTTTCTTT.

The V and J genes are TRBV28 and TRBJ2-3; 7 nucleotides agree with TRBD1. CDR1 MDHEN and CDR2 SYDVKM come from the germline V gene. After removal of 5 bases from V and 6 bases from J, the junction contained 11 bases not matched to a gene. This CDR3 comprises 15 residues. The CDR3, as DNA: TGTGCCAGCAGTCGCCTCGGGACAGCTCTCGATACGCAGTATTTT. Protein: CASSRLGTALDTQYF. Drawing the rest from reference TRBV28 and TRBJ2-3, the complete variable domain is DVKVTQSSRYLVKRTGEKVFLECVQDMDHENMFWYRQDPGLGLRLIYFSYDVKMKEKGDIPEGYSVSREKKERFSLILESASTNQTSMYLCASSRLGTALDTQYFGPGTRLTVL.

As to this clone: This CDR3 is also generated by other DNA sequences in the sample. The rearrangement joins TRBV12-3 or TRBV12-4 to TRBJ1-2; 7 bases align to TRBD1. Trimming removed 6 bases from V and 4 bases from J; junction bases left unmatched: 5. CDR3 length: 13 amino acids. This chain's CDR3 is CASSLGQSYGYTF. The CDR3 region has the DNA TGTGCCAGCAGCTTGGGACAGAGCTATGGCTACACCTTC.

This clone has only one observation. The V call is TRBV2, the J call TRBJ1-1, with D uncertain. With 4 bases removed from V and 1 base from J, the gap between germline ends came to 7 bases. This CDR3 region has 13 residues. Germline lookup yields CDR1 SNHLY and CDR2 FYNNEI. CDR3: CASSVNRNTEAFF. The CDR3 coding sequence is TGTGCCAGCAGTGTGAACAGGAACACTGAAGCTTTCTTT.

This clone appeared once. The chain joins TRBV7-9 to TRBJ2-1; TRBD2 aligns across 12 bases. This CDR3 contains 16 residues. From germline, CDR1 is SEHNR and CDR2 FQNEAQ (reference sequence). J gave up 4 bases and V 5 bases, and 6 bases lay outside the gene matches. Written as DNA, the CDR3 is TGTGCCAGCAGCGGGACTAGCGGGCCGGTATACAATGAGCAGTTCTTC. It codes for CASSGTSGPVYNEQFF. Complete variable domain (other parts from reference TRBV7-9 and TRBJ2-1): DTGVSQNPRHKITKRGQNVTFRCDPISEHNRLYWYRQTLGQGPEFLTYFQNEAQLEKSRLLSDRFSAERPKGSFSTLEIQRTEQGDSAMYLCASSGTSGPVYNEQFFGPGTRLTVL.

The chain carries TRBV6-1 and TRBJ2-3; D is uncertain. The CDR3 spans 15 residues. Looked up from germline, CDR1 is MNHNS and CDR2 is SASEGT. Trimming took 3 bases from V and 2 from J, leaving 12 bases between them. CDR3 protein: CASSDRRSYTDTQYF. The DNA of the CDR3 is TGTGCCAGCAGTGACCGGAGATCTTACACAGATACGCAGTATTTT.

This clone showed up just a few times. The chain is built from TRBV4-2 and TRBJ1-2; D gene ambiguous. Germline values: CDR1 LGHNA, CDR2 YNFKEQ. The V gene lost 4 bases and the J gene lost 7 bases, with 7 bases spanning the gap. This CDR3 spans 11 amino acids. CDR3 in DNA: TGTGCCAGCAGCCGAGGCACTGGCTACACCTTC. This translates into CASSRGTGYTF.

The V call is TRBV28, the J call TRBJ2-7; TRBD1 aligns across 10 bases. CDR1 and CDR2 (germline): MDHEN, SYDVKM. J gave up 5 bases and V 8 bases, and 12 bases lay outside the gene matches. This CDR3 region has 15 residues. The CDR3 is CASHSGTGAVHEQYF. Written as DNA, the CDR3 is TGTGCCAGCCATTCCGGGACAGGGGCTGTCCACGAGCAGTACTTC.

This CDR3 is CAWGRWTPTNYGYTF. Here the CDR3 DNA reads TGTGCCTGGGGGAGATGGACACCCACTAACTATGGCTACACCTTC. This chain links TRBV30 with TRBJ1-2; maybe TRBD1 (5 bases). Per germline, CDR1 GTSNPN and CDR2 SVGIG (reference sequence). The CDR3 extends over 15 amino acids. V was clipped by 5 bases and J by 0 bases, with 16 bases between them. The whole variable domain, filled in from reference TRBV30 and TRBJ1-2, reads SQTIHQWPATLVQPVGSPLSLECTVEGTSNPNLYWYRQAAGRGLQLLFYSVGIGQISSEVPQNLSASRPQDRQFILSSKKLLLSDSGFYLCAWGRWTPTNYGYTFGSGTRLTVV.

This chain uses TRBV4-3 with TRBJ2-2; maybe TRBD2 (6 bases). The CDR3 runs 16 residues. CDR1 LGHNA and CDR2 YSLEER come from the germline V gene. V lost 3 bases and J 3 bases, leaving 14 bases between the germline ends. CDR3 nucleotides: TGCGCCAGCAGCCACCTGGTGGGGGAGGACACCGGGGAGCTGTTTTTT. It codes for CASSHLVGEDTGELFF.

The rearrangement joins TRBV19 to TRBJ1-1; D not certain. The germline V gene has CDR1 LNHDA and CDR2 SQIVND (reference sequence). The V end lost 5 bases, the J end lost 3 bases, and 16 bases lay between the germline ends. The CDR3 runs to 15 residues. CDR3 loop: CASSVSAAEYTEAFF. In DNA form, the CDR3 reads TGTGCCAGTAGTGTTTCGGCGGCGGAGTACACTGAAGCTTTCTTT.